This T cell receptor (beta chain) was sequenced for a study of response to subunit inactivated influenza vaccine. The CDR3 contains 14 residues. Trimming took 4 bases from V and 5 from J; bases not matched to a gene: 5. Germline loops: CDR1 MNHEY, CDR2 SMNVEV (reference sequence). Each CDR3 protein gets one entry after TCRdb re-called the RT-PCR reads with MiXCR. The repertoire holds roughly 760,000 distinct CDR3 sequences, with 21% as singletons. The sample consisted of PBMCs from blood, taken around 5 days after vaccination. The rearrangement joins TRBV27 to TRBJ2-7, with 10 bases matching TRBD1. The clonotype originates from a man aged 50 to 60 who received an inactivated influenza vaccine. Here the CDR3 DNA reads TGTGCCAGCAGTTGGGACAGGGGCAGCAACGAGCAGTACTTC. Its translation is CASSWDRGSNEQYF.